Below are 8 T cell receptor beta chains sequenced from a single sample in a study of metastatic and nonmetastatic thyroid tumors. All patients were treatment-naive before thyroid surgery. MiXCR reprocessed the PCR reads for TCRdb. The sample holds around 50,000 clones, roughly 29% seen once. The sequenced sample was blood. Every receptor here comes from a female donor with papillary thyroid cancer or a benign thyroid nodule (not recorded which). Some clones in this sample may be carry-over from other donors' samples.

The chain couples TRBV11-1 to TRBJ2-6; D is unclear. The CDR3 is 14 residues long. Trimming removed 5 bases from V and 0 bases from J, with 5 bases in between. CDR1 SGHAT and CDR2 FQDESV come from the germline V gene (reference sequence). The CDR3 loop reads CASSIVSGANVLTF. The CDR3 coding sequence is TGTGCCAGCAGCATCGTCTCTGGGGCCAACGTCCTGACTTTC.

This clone was found a few times. The CDR3 region has the DNA TGTGCCAGCAGTCCAGGACAGGGGCGAATACCCACAGATACGCAGTATTTT. It codes for CASSPGQGRIPTDTQYF. The chain recombines TRBV27 with TRBJ2-3; the match to TRBD1 covers 9 bases. CDR3 size: 17 residues. Germline CDR1 is MNHEY and CDR2 is SMNVEV (reference sequence). The V gene end was trimmed by 5 bases and the J gene end by 2 bases; junction bases not matched to a gene: 11.

This clone occurred a few times. V is TRBV27 and J is TRBJ2-7; 9 bases agree with TRBD1. Germline assignment: CDR1 MNHEY and CDR2 SMNVEV (reference sequence). The CDR3 consists of 15 residues. The V segment lost 1 base and the J segment 3 bases; nucleotides outside the gene matches: 4. The CDR3 protein is CASSLLRDRDYEQYF. The CDR3 DNA reads as TGTGCCAGCAGTTTATTGCGGGACAGGGACTACGAGCAGTACTTC.

The chain links TRBV20-1 to TRBJ2-3; the D is unclear. CDR1 and CDR2 from the germline V gene are DFQATT and SNEGSKA (reference sequence). Trimming removed 5 bases from V and 5 bases from J, with 8 bases in between. This CDR3 spans 11 amino acids. Written as DNA, the CDR3 is TGCAGTGCTCGTAAAGTAGATACGCAGTATTTT. Residues: CSARKVDTQYF.

J is TRBJ2-7 and V is TRBV19; a possible D gene is TRBD2 (6 bases). Germline V gene lookup returns CDR1 LNHDA and CDR2 SQIVND (reference sequence). The CDR3 totals 14 residues. Trimming pared 5 bases from V and 6 bases from J, leaving 17 bases between. In DNA, the CDR3 is TGTGCCAGTAGTTTAAAGTCTGGCGGGACCGAGCAGTACTTC. This sequence encodes CASSLKSGGTEQYF.

This clone was counted many times. The V call is TRBV4-2, the J call TRBJ2-3; 7 positions match TRBD2. This CDR3 contains 16 residues. V lost 4 bases, J lost 0 bases, and 7 bases stayed unmatched. The germline CDR1 and CDR2 sequences are LGHNA and YNFKEQ. For the CDR3, the DNA is TGTGCCAGCAGCCCCGGACTAGTGGGAAGCACAGATACGCAGTATTTT. This sequence encodes CASSPGLVGSTDTQYF.

The sample holds a few counts of this clone. The CDR3 DNA is TGTGCCAGCAGTTTAGAGAGACCTCCGTCCTACGAGCAGTACTTC. This translates into CASSLERPPSYEQYF. The chain uses TRBV27 and TRBJ2-7; D is unresolved. Germline CDR1 and CDR2: MNHEY and SMNVEV (reference sequence). This CDR3 region has 15 residues. Trimming took 2 bases from V and 1 from J, leaving 12 bases between them.

This clone appeared a few times. The chain combines TRBV19 with TRBJ2-3; D possibly corresponds to TRBD2 (5 bases). The CDR3 runs to 14 residues. Germline V gene lookup returns CDR1 LNHDA and CDR2 SQIVND (reference sequence). Trimming pared 5 bases from V and 0 bases from J, leaving 9 bases between. The CDR3 nucleotides are TGTGCCAGTAGTCCGGGATTTAGCACAGATACGCAGTATTTT. Protein product: CASSPGFSTDTQYF.